One T cell receptor (beta chain) is described in this entry. Its antigen is as yet unknown. These data are taken from a study of long-term antiretroviral therapy in people with HIV. There are 16 residues in the CDR3. The germline CDR1 and CDR2 sequences are MDHEN and SYDVKM. After removal of 2 bases from V and 2 bases from J, the junction contained 9 bases not matched to a gene. It was version v3.0 of the immunoSEQ assay that was run at survey level. This table comes from immunoSEQ multiplex PCR, and its TCRdb copy is limited to in-frame clones, with some not included. The repertoire holds tens of thousands of clones, with roughly 88% as singletons. The study's findings and limits: Before ART, certain clones expanded, and these dominated the repertoire at all time points. Diversity increased after ART yet remained lower than in transplant donor controls.

One or more pre-ART and two or more post-ART PBMC samples were available from each donor. The United States was where all participants with HIV were treated. V gene TRBV28 combines with J gene TRBJ2-7, with 7 bases fitting TRBD2. The specimen was unsorted PBMCs, collected 3 years after starting antiretroviral therapy. The TCR originated in a man aged 45-65 years with HIV. The CDR3 spells CASSLLGGNRAYEQYF. CDR3 DNA sequence: TGTGCCAGCAGTTTACTGGGAGGGAATAGGGCCTACGAGCAGTACTTC.